Listed below are T cell receptor beta chains from one sample, sequenced in a study of radiation and T cells in renal cell carcinoma. Using immunoSEQ multiplex PCR, the repertoire was profiled, and TCRdb retains in-frame clones only, with some absent. The sample shows 90,000 to 100,000 clones, roughly 90% of them seen only once. The input for sequencing was blood, taken from a patient whose treatment included radiotherapy and nephrectomy. The receptors were sampled from a man in his forties or fifties with renal cell carcinoma. The CDR3 runs from the conserved cysteine through the conserved F or W. The D gene is left open where the match is weak. Only part of the rows carry a size: once, few, many, or a class if the clone is expanded.

>15|TRBJ2-3|-|-|TRBV9
TGTGCCAGCAGCGTAGCGGCAGGGTACACAGATACGCAGTATTTT
CASSVAAGYTDTQYF
>15|TRBJ1-1|-|-|TRBV19
TGTGCCAGTAGTATTTACGGATATGATAACACTGAAGCTTTCTTT
CASSIYGYDNTEAFF
>14|TRBJ1-2|-|-|TRBV2
TGTGCCAGCAGTGTAGGGGTTGTAGGCTATGGCTACACCTTC
CASSVGVVGYGYTF
>15|TRBJ2-1|-|TRBD2|TRBV7-9
TGTGCCAGCAGCTTAGAGGGACTAGTCTACAATGAGCAGTTCTTC
CASSLEGLVYNEQFF
>13|TRBJ1-2|-|-|TRBV4-1
TGCGCCAGCAGCCAAGATCTCCTGTACGGCTACACCTTC
CASSQDLLYGYTF
>12|TRBJ1-2|-|-|TRBV7-9
TGTGCCAGCAGCTTAGCCAGGGGTGGCTACACCTTC
CASSLARGGYTF
>15|TRBJ1-4|once|-|TRBV7-9
TGTGCCAGCAGCTCCAGAAAAGCAACTAATGAAAAACTGTTTTTT
CASSSRKATNEKLFF
>17|TRBJ2-2|once|TRBD2|TRBV9
TGTGCCAGCAGCTTCCCCGGCGGGAGACTTGGAACCGGGGAGCTGTTTTTT
CASSFPGGRLGTGELFF
>19|TRBJ2-1|-|-|TRBV21-1
TGTGCCAGCAGCATCGGGACTAGCGGGCAGCCGGGAGACTTGAATGAGCAGTTCTTC
CASSIGTSGQPGDLNEQFF
>15|TRBJ2-1|few|-|TRBV4-1
TGCGCCAGCAGCCAAGATTGGGCTGGGCTTCAAGAGCAGTTCTTC
CASSQDWAGLQEQFF
>16|TRBJ1-5|-|TRBD1|TRBV19
TGTGCCAGTAGTACCCGGGACAGTTATAGCAATCAGCCCCAGCATTTT
CASSTRDSYSNQPQHF
>16|TRBJ2-3|-|TRBD2|TRBV19
TGTGCCAGTAGTGCTAGACTAGCGGGGGTCACAGATACGCAGTATTTT
CASSARLAGVTDTQYF
>19|TRBJ2-7|-|TRBD2|TRBV30
TGTGCCTGGAGTCCCCCGGGGGGGGTCGCGACATACTTAACCTACGAGCAGTACTTC
CAWSPPGGVATYLTYEQYF
>14|TRBJ1-5|few|-|TRBV7-8
TGTGCCAGCACCCTTCTGGGACCTAATCAGCCCCAGCATTTT
CASTLLGPNQPQHF
>12|TRBJ1-4|-|TRBD1|TRBV7-9
TGTGCCAGCAGCGATAACAGGGGGGAACTGTTTTTT
CASSDNRGELFF
>15|TRBJ2-1|many|-|TRBV19
TGTGCCAGTAGTATTGGGTCCGTCGCCTACAATGAGCAGTTCTTC
CASSIGSVAYNEQFF
>14|TRBJ1-1|-|-|TRBV18
TGTGCCAGCTCACTAGAGGCCATGAACACTGAAGCTTTCTTT
CASSLEAMNTEAFF